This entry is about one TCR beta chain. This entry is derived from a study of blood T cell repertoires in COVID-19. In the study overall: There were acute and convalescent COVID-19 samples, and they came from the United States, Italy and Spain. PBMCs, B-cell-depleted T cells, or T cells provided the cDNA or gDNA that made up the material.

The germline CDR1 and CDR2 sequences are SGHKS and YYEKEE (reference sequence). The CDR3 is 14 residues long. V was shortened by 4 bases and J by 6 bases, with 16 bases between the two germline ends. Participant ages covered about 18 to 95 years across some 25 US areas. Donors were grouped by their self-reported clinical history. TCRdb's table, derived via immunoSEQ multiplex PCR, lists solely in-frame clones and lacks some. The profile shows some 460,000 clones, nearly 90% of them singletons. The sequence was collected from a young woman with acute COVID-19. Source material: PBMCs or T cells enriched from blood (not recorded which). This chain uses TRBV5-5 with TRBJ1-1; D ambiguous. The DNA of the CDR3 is TGTGCCAGCAGCCTTCAGACTTGGGTGGCTGAAGCTTTCTTT. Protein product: CASSLQTWVAEAFF.